This TCR beta chain was found in a study of graft-versus-host responses after intestinal transplantation. Study-wide background: The whole recipient group had anti-thymocyte globulin induction followed by tacrolimus and steroids for three to four years. Study findings and constraints: High graft-versus-host to host-versus-graft clonal ratios were found in allografts of patients who had graft-donor T cell macrochimerism. In recipient marrow, GvH clones were found, and some appeared first in ileum or blood. Early declines in HvG clones that occurred post-transplant were associated with peak circulating GvH clone levels.

Method: immunoSEQ multiplex PCR; TCRdb's copy keeps in-frame clones and lacks some. The sample consists of more than 85,000 clones, 82% of them appearing once. The V gene's germline CDR1 is LGHNA and CDR2 YNFKEQ. This CDR3 region has 17 residues. After removal of 2 bases from V and 6 bases from J, the junction contained 10 bases not matched to a gene. Points on this clone: Its specificity is unknown.

This material consisted of unstimulated CD4+ T cells sorted from spleen or lymph node cells, taken before intestinal transplant. This clonotype was obtained from a human donor who received an intestinal transplant. The chain recombines TRBV4-2 with TRBJ1-4; 9 bases line up with TRBD1. The CDR3 bases are TGTGCCAGCAGCCAACCCGGACAGGGGTCATATGATGAAAAACTGTTTTTT. Its translation: CASSQPGQGSYDEKLFF.